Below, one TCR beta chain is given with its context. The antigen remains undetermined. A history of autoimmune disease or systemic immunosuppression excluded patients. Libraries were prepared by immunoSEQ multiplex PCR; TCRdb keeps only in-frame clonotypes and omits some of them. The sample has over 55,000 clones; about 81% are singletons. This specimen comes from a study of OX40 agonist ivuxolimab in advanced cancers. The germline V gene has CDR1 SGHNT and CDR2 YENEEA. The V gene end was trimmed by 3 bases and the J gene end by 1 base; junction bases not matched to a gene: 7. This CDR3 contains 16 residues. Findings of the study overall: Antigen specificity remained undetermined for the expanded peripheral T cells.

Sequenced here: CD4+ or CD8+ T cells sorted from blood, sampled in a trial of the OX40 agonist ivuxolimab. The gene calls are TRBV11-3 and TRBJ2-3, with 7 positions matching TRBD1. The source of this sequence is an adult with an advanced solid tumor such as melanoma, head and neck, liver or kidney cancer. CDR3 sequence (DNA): TGTGCCAGCAGCTTCCAGACAGGGAGAGGCACAGATACGCAGTATTTT. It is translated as CASSFQTGRGTDTQYF.